The 14 T cell receptor beta chains below come from one sample, sequenced in a study of cytomegalovirus exposure and HLA in healthy donors. Amplification used 60 Vbeta primers and 13 Jbeta primers. The repertoire was sequenced with immunoSEQ multiplex PCR; TCRdb's copy has only in-frame clones and lacks some. This table has a few hundred thousand clones, about three quarters appearing once. The sequenced sample consisted of PBMCs. These receptors all come from a man aged 35-49 years in good health and CMV-seronegative.

There are a few counts of this clone. The chain couples TRBV11-2 to TRBJ1-3; D not resolved. Germline V gene data show CDR1 as SGHAT and CDR2 as FQNNGV. This CDR3 is 15 amino acids long. V was shortened by 0 bases and J by 4 bases, with 10 bases between the two germline ends. This CDR3 reads CASSLEGVRGNTIYF. In DNA form, the CDR3 reads TGTGCCAGCAGCTTAGAGGGAGTTCGCGGAAACACCATATATTTT.

The chain combines TRBV4-1 with TRBJ2-5; 9 bases fit TRBD2. Germline trimming cut 6 bases from V and 4 bases from J; bases unmatched to any gene: 6. CDR3 size: 14 residues. Germline V lookup: CDR1 MGHRA, CDR2 YSYEKL. The CDR3 here is CASSPLAGLETQYF. DNA of the CDR3: TGCGCCAGCAGTCCTCTAGCGGGACTAGAGACCCAGTACTTC.

The chain has TRBV6-5 and TRBJ1-1; D unclear. CDR1 is MNHEY, CDR2 SVGAGI, per germline. The V gene lost 0 bases and the J gene lost 6 bases, with 14 bases spanning the gap. The CDR3 loop spans 15 amino acids. The CDR3, as DNA: TGTGCCAGCAGTTACTCACGCCCTCCCGGAGCTGAAGCTTTCTTT. Its translation is CASSYSRPPGAEAFF.

V usage is TRBV5-5 and J usage is TRBJ2-3, with 9 bases aligning to TRBD1. Germline CDR1 is SGHKS and CDR2 is YYEKEE (reference sequence). V was clipped by 2 bases and J by 4 bases; unmatched bases: 2. The CDR3 is 14 amino acids. In nucleotides, the CDR3 is TGTGCCAGCAGCTTTACAGGGGGCGCAGATACGCAGTATTTT. Its protein is CASSFTGGADTQYF.

The V call is TRBV11-2, the J call TRBJ1-2; the D gene is possibly TRBD1 (5 bases). The germline V gene has CDR1 SGHAT and CDR2 FQNNGV. The CDR3 length is 12 residues. V lost 8 bases, J lost 9 bases, and 16 bases lay in between. The CDR3 region is CASRPGARSYTF. The CDR3, as DNA: TGTGCCAGCCGACCTGGGGCCCGAAGCTACACCTTC.

The chain couples TRBV15 to TRBJ1-3; D is possibly TRBD1 (6 bases). The CDR3 consists of 16 residues. V lost 1 base, J lost 0 bases, and 10 bases lay in between. CDR1 and CDR2 from the germline V gene are LNHNV and YYDKDF (reference sequence). The CDR3 bases are TGTGCCACCAGCAGAGGTTGGACAGTCTCTGGAAACACCATATATTTT. Protein product: CATSRGWTVSGNTIYF.

This clone has only a few counts. The chain has TRBV19 and TRBJ1-5; 8 bases align to TRBD1. The junction had 12 bases not matched to a gene; V was cut back by 8 bases and J by 0 bases. The germline CDR1 and CDR2 sequences are LNHDA and SQIVND (reference sequence). CDR3 length: 17 residues. In nucleotides, the CDR3 is TGTGCCAGTTCCCAGGGGGCGGGTCGTGATAGCAATCAGCCCCAGCATTTT. Translation: CASSQGAGRDSNQPQHF.

The chain has TRBV27 and TRBJ2-7; 9 positions match TRBD2. Germline loops: CDR1 MNHEY, CDR2 SMNVEV (reference sequence). The CDR3 has 14 residues. Trimming took 6 bases from V and 3 from J; bases not matched to a gene: 6. DNA of the CDR3: TGTGCCAGCAGGAGCGGGGGGCGTAACTACGAGCAGTACTTC. It encodes CASRSGGRNYEQYF.

CDR3: CASSPGPRGTEAFF. For the CDR3, the DNA is TGTGCCAGCAGCCCGGGCCCAAGGGGCACTGAAGCTTTCTTT. The chain combines TRBV9 with TRBJ1-1, with D maybe TRBD1 (5 bases). This CDR3 has 14 residues. Per the germline V gene, CDR1 is SGDLS and CDR2 is YYNGEE. V was pared by 4 bases and J by 4 bases, with 14 bases between. The full variable domain, rest sourced from reference TRBV9 and TRBJ1-1, is DSGVTQTPKHLITATGQRVTLRCSPRSGDLSVYWYQQSLDQGLQFLIQYYNGEERAKGNILERFSAQQFPDLHSELNLSSLELGDSALYFCASSPGPRGTEAFFGQGTRLTVV.

V and J are TRBV18 and TRBJ2-2, with TRBD2 matching over 9 bases. This CDR3 region has 18 residues. V was pared by 0 bases and J by 2 bases, with 7 bases of the junction left unmatched. Germline V gene lookup returns CDR1 KGHSH and CDR2 LQKENI. For the CDR3, the DNA is TGTGCCAGCTCACCACCTAACCGACTAGCGGCCAACACCGGGGAGCTGTTTTTT. This encodes CASSPPNRLAANTGELFF.

V gene TRBV7-8 combines with J gene TRBJ2-3, with 12 bases lining up with TRBD2. CDR3 length: 15 residues. Looked up from germline, CDR1 is SGHVS and CDR2 is FQNEAQ. Trimming removed 5 bases from V and 3 bases from J; junction bases left unmatched: 3. The CDR3 coding sequence is TGTGCCAGCAGCCGCGGACTAGCGGGAACAGATACGCAGTATTTT. Translating it yields CASSRGLAGTDTQYF. The variable domain in full, with the rest retrieved from reference TRBV7-8 and TRBJ2-3, is GAGVSQSPRYKVAKRGQDVALRCDPISGHVSLFWYQQALGQGPEFLTYFQNEAQLDKSGLPSDRFFAERPEGSVSTLKIQRTQQEDSAVYLCASSRGLAGTDTQYFGPGTRLTVL.

V and J are TRBV5-6 and TRBJ1-1; TRBD1 might be the D (5 bases). CDR1 and CDR2 (germline): SGHDT, YYEEEE. With 1 base removed from V and 0 bases from J, the gap between germline ends came to 10 bases. This CDR3 spans 15 amino acids. The CDR3, as DNA: TGTGCCAGCAGCTTGACAGCAGGGATGAACACTGAAGCTTTCTTT. It yields the protein CASSLTAGMNTEAFF.

The J gene is TRBJ1-1, the V gene TRBV5-1, with 7 bases aligning to TRBD1. Germline CDR1 SGHRS, CDR2 YFSETQ. After removal of 3 bases from V and 1 base from J, the junction contained 6 bases not matched to a gene. This CDR3 is built from 15 residues. CDR3 residues: CASSWTTGANTEAFF. The DNA for the CDR3 is TGCGCCAGCAGCTGGACTACAGGGGCGAACACTGAAGCTTTCTTT.

This sequence joins TRBV6-5 and TRBJ2-7; 9 bases match TRBD1. The CDR3 has 14 amino acids. The V gene's germline CDR1 is MNHEY and CDR2 SVGAGI. Trimming took 3 bases from V and 1 from J; bases not matched to a gene: 1. The CDR3 spells CASSYGQGSYEQYF. In DNA, the CDR3 is TGTGCCAGCAGTTATGGACAGGGGTCCTACGAGCAGTACTTC.